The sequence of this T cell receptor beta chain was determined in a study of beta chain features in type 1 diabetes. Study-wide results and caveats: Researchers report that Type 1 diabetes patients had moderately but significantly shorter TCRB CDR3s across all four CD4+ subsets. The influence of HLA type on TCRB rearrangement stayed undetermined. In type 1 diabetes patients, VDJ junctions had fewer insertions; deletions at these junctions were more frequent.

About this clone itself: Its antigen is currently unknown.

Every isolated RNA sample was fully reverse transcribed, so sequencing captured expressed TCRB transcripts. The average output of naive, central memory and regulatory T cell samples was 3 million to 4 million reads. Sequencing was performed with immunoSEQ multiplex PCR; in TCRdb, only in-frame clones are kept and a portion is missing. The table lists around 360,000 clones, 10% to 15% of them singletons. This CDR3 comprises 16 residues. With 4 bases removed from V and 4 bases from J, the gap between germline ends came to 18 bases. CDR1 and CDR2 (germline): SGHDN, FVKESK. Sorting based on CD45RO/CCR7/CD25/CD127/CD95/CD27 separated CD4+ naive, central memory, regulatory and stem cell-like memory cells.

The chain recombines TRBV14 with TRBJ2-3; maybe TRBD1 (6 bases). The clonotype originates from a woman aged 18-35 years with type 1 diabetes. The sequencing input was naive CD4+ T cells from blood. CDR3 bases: TGTGCCAGCAGCCCAGACTTACCAGGGGCCCCAGATACGCAGTATTTT. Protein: CASSPDLPGAPDTQYF.